Listed here are 27 T cell receptor beta chains from one sample, sequenced in a study of CD8+ T cells in alopecia areata. Extraction of RNA preceded its reverse transcription into cDNA, which served as the sequencing template. Clones were read by immunoSEQ multiplex PCR, and TCRdb kept only the in-frame ones, dropping some. The table lists some 200,000 clones, about 40% of them singletons. Treatment: oral pan-JAK inhibitor, 5-10 mg twice daily. This sample comprised CD4+ T cells sorted from blood, obtained at approximately week 36, from a patient treated with tofacitinib. The receptors were sampled from a human donor with alopecia areata.

The chain uses TRBV29-1 and TRBJ2-5; TRBD2 matches 8 bases. CDR3 length: 16 amino acids. V lost 3 bases to trimming and J lost 4 bases; unmatched junction nucleotides: 13. From germline, CDR1 is SQVTM and CDR2 ANQGSEA. This chain's CDR3 is CSVESWTSYFSETQYF. The CDR3 coding sequence is TGCAGCGTTGAGTCCTGGACTAGCTATTTTTCAGAGACCCAGTACTTC.

V and J are TRBV30 and TRBJ2-5, with 11 bases lining up with TRBD2. This CDR3 has 15 amino acids. Trimming removed 2 bases from V and 5 bases from J; junction bases left unmatched: 7. The germline V gene has CDR1 GTSNPN and CDR2 SVGIG (reference sequence). DNA of the CDR3: TGTGCCTGGAGTCGACTAGCGGGATCCAGGGAGACCCAGTACTTC. Translating gives CAWSRLAGSRETQYF.

There are many counts of this clone. The chain couples TRBV28 to TRBJ2-3, with D perhaps given as TRBD1 or TRBD2 (5 bases each). V lost 5 bases and J 4 bases, leaving 10 bases between the germline ends. The CDR3 covers 13 residues. Germline assignment: CDR1 MDHEN and CDR2 SYDVKM. The CDR3 DNA sequence: TGTGCCAGCAGTCCTGGGACCGCAGATACGCAGTATTTT. This sequence encodes CASSPGTADTQYF.

This clone was counted a few times. The chain links TRBV30 to TRBJ1-1, with 8 bases aligning to TRBD1. The germline CDR1 and CDR2 sequences are GTSNPN and SVGIG (reference sequence). The trim removed 1 base at V and 3 bases at J, leaving 7 bases unmatched. CDR3 length equals 15 residues. The CDR3, as DNA: TGTGCCTGGAGTGCCTGGACAGGGCGGGACACTGAAGCTTTCTTT. Translating it yields CAWSAWTGRDTEAFF.

The chain joins TRBV19 to TRBJ2-7; no clear D gene. From germline, CDR1 is LNHDA and CDR2 SQIVND (reference sequence). Trimming shortened V by 5 bases and J by 4 bases, and 9 bases separated the two germline ends. The CDR3 contains 12 residues. CDR3 loop: CASSLIGYEQYF. The CDR3, as DNA: TGTGCCAGTAGTCTGATAGGTTACGAGCAGTACTTC.

This clone was observed a handful of times. V gene TRBV7-9 combines with J gene TRBJ2-5; D remains unclear. V shed 0 bases and J shed 1 base, with 6 bases lying between them. Germline CDR1 and CDR2: SEHNR and FQNEAQ (reference sequence). The CDR3 totals 14 residues. CDR3 amino acids: CASSLASRQETQYF. The DNA for the CDR3 is TGTGCCAGCAGCTTAGCCAGCCGCCAAGAGACCCAGTACTTC.

With regard to this clone: Other DNA sequences of this sample code for an identical CDR3. The rearrangement joins TRBV5-1 to TRBJ2-4; maybe TRBD1 (6 bases). The CDR3 has 14 residues. V lost 2 bases and J lost 0, with 6 bases in between. In germline, CDR1 is SGHRS, CDR2 YFSETQ. This CDR3 reads CASSLQGAKNIQYF. In DNA, the CDR3 is TGCGCCAGCAGCTTACAGGGAGCCAAAAACATTCAGTACTTC.

The rearrangement uses TRBV5-1 and TRBJ2-7, with TRBD1 matching over 9 bases. Germline CDR1 reads SGHRS; CDR2 reads YFSETQ. J lost 2 bases, V lost 0 bases, and 9 bases had no gene match. The CDR3 consists of 17 residues. The CDR3 DNA reads TGCGCCAGCAGCTTGGCGGCGAGGACAGGGGCCGCCTACGAGCAGTACTTC. Amino acid sequence: CASSLAARTGAAYEQYF.

The chain uses TRBV2 and TRBJ1-2; D is unresolved. The CDR3 has 13 amino acids. V was clipped by 6 bases and J by 7 bases, with 15 bases between them. Germline CDR1 SNHLY, CDR2 FYNNEI. DNA of the CDR3: TGTGCCAGCAGCGTGGAGTCGGGCCGTGGCTACACCTTC. It encodes CASSVESGRGYTF.

The gene calls are TRBV6-5 and TRBJ2-7; 10 bases agree with TRBD2. The junction had 3 bases not matched to a gene; V was cut back by 6 bases and J by 1 base. CDR3 length equals 14 residues. CDR1 is MNHEY, CDR2 SVGAGI, per germline. The CDR3 DNA is TGTGCCAGCAGACCGGGACTAGCGTCCTACGAGCAGTACTTC. It encodes CASRPGLASYEQYF.

The V gene is TRBV30, the J gene TRBJ1-4; the D is unclear. The length of the CDR3 is 11 residues. Germline V gene sequence: CDR1 GTSNPN, CDR2 SVGIG (reference sequence). V gave up 1 base and J gave up 7 bases, with 4 bases separating them. The CDR3 region is CAWSDLEKLFF. The CDR3, as DNA: TGTGCCTGGAGTGACCTTGAAAAACTGTTTTTT.

The J gene is TRBJ2-7, the V gene TRBV18; weak D call: TRBD2 (7 bases). V was shortened by 2 bases and J by 5 bases, with 13 bases between the two germline ends. CDR1 and CDR2 from the germline V gene are KGHSH and LQKENI. The CDR3 runs 14 residues. The CDR3 bases are TGTGCCAGCTCACCATTAGGGGGGGAGGACGAGCAGTACTTC. Translated: CASSPLGGEDEQYF.

This sequence joins TRBV27 and TRBJ1-5; TRBD1 matches 9 bases. This CDR3 has 16 amino acids. V was pared by 3 bases and J by 4 bases, with 7 bases of the junction left unmatched. CDR1 is MNHEY, CDR2 SMNVEV, per germline (reference sequence). In nucleotides, the CDR3 is TGTGCCAGCAGTTTTTTCCCGACAGGGGGGAATCAGCCCCAGCATTTT. This encodes CASSFFPTGGNQPQHF.

The chain joins TRBV10-3 to TRBJ1-2; tentatively, D is TRBD1 (5 bases). Per the germline V gene, CDR1 is ENHRY and CDR2 is SYGVKD. This CDR3 has 14 residues. V lost 0 bases and J 5 bases, leaving 10 bases between the germline ends. CDR3: CAISESRDVYGYTF. The CDR3 nucleotides are TGTGCCATCAGTGAGTCCAGGGACGTGTATGGCTACACCTTC.

This rearrangement joins TRBV30 to TRBJ2-7; weak D call: TRBD1 (6 bases). Germline CDR1 GTSNPN, CDR2 SVGIG (reference sequence). V gave up 0 bases and J gave up 0 bases, with 15 bases separating them. The CDR3 is made up of 16 amino acids. DNA for the CDR3: TGTGCCTGGAGTGTACCCTTACAGGGTTCCTCCTACGAGCAGTACTTC. It translates to CAWSVPLQGSSYEQYF.

This clone showed up just a few times. CDR3 coding DNA: TGTGCCAGTAGTGCCGTAGGTTACAATGAGCAGTTCTTC. It is translated as CASSAVGYNEQFF. The gene calls are TRBV19 and TRBJ2-1, with unresolved D. Deletions cut 5 bases from V and 4 bases from J, with 9 bases between. The CDR3 is made up of 13 amino acids. CDR1 LNHDA and CDR2 SQIVND come from the germline V gene (reference sequence).

This clone was observed a handful of times. The J gene is TRBJ2-5, the V gene TRBV10-3; the match to TRBD1 covers 9 bases. The junction had 3 bases not matched to a gene; V was cut back by 0 bases and J by 4 bases. CDR1 and CDR2 (germline): ENHRY, SYGVKD. CDR3 size: 15 residues. The CDR3 reads CAISESVQGAETQYF. The CDR3, as DNA: TGTGCCATCAGTGAGTCAGTACAGGGGGCAGAGACCCAGTACTTC.

V usage is TRBV6-1 and J usage is TRBJ2-2; unclear D gene. This CDR3 comprises 14 residues. Trimming removed 3 bases from V and 0 bases from J, with 5 bases in between. Germline V gene sequence: CDR1 MNHNS, CDR2 SASEGT. The CDR3 bases are TGTGCCAGCAGTGACAGGACGAACACCGGGGAGCTGTTTTTT. It is translated as CASSDRTNTGELFF.

This clone has just a few counts. This chain uses TRBV30 with TRBJ2-1; no clear D gene. The V end was cut by 1 base, the J end by 0 bases, with 7 bases between. The CDR3 has 14 amino acids. Germline V gene data show CDR1 as GTSNPN and CDR2 as SVGIG (reference sequence). This CDR3 reads CAWSERNSYNEQFF. The CDR3 DNA is TGTGCCTGGAGTGAAAGGAACTCCTACAATGAGCAGTTCTTC.

This clone has at least ten counts. The rearrangement uses TRBV6-6 and TRBJ2-2; the D gene is possibly TRBD2 (5 bases). This CDR3 region has 15 residues. The germline gives CDR1 MNHNY, CDR2 SVGAGI (reference sequence). The V end was cut by 2 bases, the J end by 4 bases, with 11 bases between. The CDR3 region is CASSYAPGSTGELFF. The CDR3 nucleotides read TGTGCCAGCAGTTACGCCCCGGGGAGCACCGGGGAGCTGTTTTTT.

The table lists this clone with a few counts. The J gene is TRBJ1-2, the V gene TRBV28; the D is unclear. The CDR3 runs to 13 residues. Trimming left V 4 bases short and J 6 bases short, with 12 bases between. The germline V gene encodes CDR1 MDHEN and CDR2 SYDVKM. The CDR3 DNA sequence: TGTGCCAGCAGTTCCGGATCCAGGAATGGCTACACCTTC. Its translation: CASSSGSRNGYTF.

This clone occurred a few times. This chain links TRBV30 with TRBJ2-3; D may be TRBD1 or TRBD2 (5 bases each). Germline loops: CDR1 GTSNPN, CDR2 SVGIG (reference sequence). Between the trimmed V and J ends, which lost 3 bases and 8 bases, there was a span of 21 bases. The CDR3 length is 15 residues. CDR3 sequence reads: CAWRAGTSTYGTQYF. CDR3 sequence (DNA): TGTGCCTGGAGGGCCGGGACGAGTACCTACGGTACGCAGTATTTT.

This chain connects TRBV29-1 to TRBJ2-7; 10 bases agree with TRBD1. The V segment lost 2 bases and the J segment 6 bases; nucleotides outside the gene matches: 13. Germline CDR1 and CDR2: SQVTM and ANQGSEA. The CDR3 is 16 residues long. The DNA for the CDR3 is TGCAGCGTTGAACGAACCGGGGGACAGGGGAGAGTCGAGCAGTACTTC. Residues: CSVERTGGQGRVEQYF.

V is TRBV5-4 and J is TRBJ2-7; possibly TRBD1 for D (6 bases). This CDR3 has 16 amino acids. Trimming left V 6 bases short and J 0 bases short, with 19 bases between. Germline V gene lookup returns CDR1 SGHNT and CDR2 YYREEE (reference sequence). CDR3 in DNA: TGTGCCAGCACCCAGGGGACGGACTGGAGCTCCTACGAGCAGTACTTC. It is translated as CASTQGTDWSSYEQYF.

The V and J genes are TRBV30 and TRBJ1-1; TRBD1 might be the D (5 bases). From germline, CDR1 is GTSNPN and CDR2 SVGIG (reference sequence). The CDR3 is 14 amino acids. The V and J ends lost 5 bases and 1 base respectively, with 14 bases between them. DNA of the CDR3: TGTGCCTGGGGGTTCTCCCAGGGGAACACTGAAGCTTTCTTT. Translation: CAWGFSQGNTEAFF.

The V call is TRBV18, the J call TRBJ2-7; TRBD1 matches at 7 bases. Germline CDR1 and CDR2: KGHSH and LQKENI. The V segment lost 3 bases and the J segment 3 bases; nucleotides outside the gene matches: 5. The CDR3 contains 14 residues. CDR3 protein: CASSPDRRFYEQYF. For the CDR3, the DNA is TGTGCCAGCTCACCGGACAGGCGGTTCTACGAGCAGTACTTC.

The chain uses TRBV9 and TRBJ2-1, with 10 positions matching TRBD2. Per the germline V gene, CDR1 is SGDLS and CDR2 is YYNGEE. This CDR3 spans 18 amino acids. V shed 4 bases and J 4 bases; nucleotides not matched to a gene: 14. Written as DNA, the CDR3 is TGTGCCAGCAGCACAGGACTAGCGGAGGTCCCCATATACAATGAGCAGTTCTTC. Translating gives CASSTGLAEVPIYNEQFF.